This TCR beta chain derives from a study of shared T cell receptors in the human thymus. The length of the CDR3 is 16 residues. V was trimmed by 5 bases and J by 5 bases, leaving 19 bases between them. Germline V gives CDR1 MDHEN, CDR2 SYDVKM. Clones were sequenced by immunoSEQ multiplex PCR, and TCRdb holds only the in-frame ones, with some missing. This table holds about 380,000 clones, 85% to 95% found once. The J gene is TRBJ2-1, the V gene TRBV28; D gene ambiguous. This sequence originates from a human donor. The specimen was thymocytes. CDR3 coding DNA: TGTGCCAGCAGTCCCTCCTACCTCATGACCAACAATGAGCAGTTCTTC. It codes for CASSPSYLMTNNEQFF.